These T cell receptor beta chains were read from a single sample in a study of CD8 T cells in Susac syndrome. MiXCR was run by TCRdb on the immunoSEQ multiplex PCR reads, yielding one entry per CDR3 protein. The data show about 130,000 distinct CDR3 sequences, over 85% seen once. Sequencing input: CD4+ T cells from PBMCs. The receptors originated from a human donor in good health. Each CDR3 is given with its conserved first and last residue. The order of the fields is J gene, D gene, clone size, V gene, CDR3 DNA, CDR3 protein. D genes are given only for firm matches. Not all rows give a size; the values are once, few, many and, for expanded clones, a class.

TRBJ2-5 | - | once | TRBV3-1 | TGTGCCAGCAGCCAAGATCTAAGGACCCAGTACTTC | CASSQDLRTQYF
TRBJ1-4 | - | - | TRBV20-1 | TGCAGTGGGGGGGGCAGCGTCACTAATGAAAAACTGTTTTTT | CSGGGSVTNEKLFF
TRBJ1-1 | - | - | TRBV20-1 | TGCAGTGCTAGAGCTGTGCCGGGGGCTGAAGCTTTCTTT | CSARAVPGAEAFF
TRBJ1-5 | - | - | TRBV14 | TGTGCCAGCAGCCAGTTCGAGGGACAGCCCCAGCATTTT | CASSQFEGQPQHF
TRBJ1-1 | TRBD1 | - | TRBV7-9 | TGTGCCAGCACCCTACAGGGGGTCGACACTGAAGCTTTCTTT | CASTLQGVDTEAFF
TRBJ2-2 | TRBD1 | - | TRBV29-1 | TGCAGCACCGGGACAGGGTCTCCCGGGGAGCTGTTTTTT | CSTGTGSPGELFF
TRBJ2-7 | - | - | TRBV2 | TGTGCCAGCAGTGAAAGTGGGACCGGGAGCTACGAGCAGTACTTC | CASSESGTGSYEQYF
TRBJ2-7 | - | - | TRBV20-1 | TGCAGTGCTAGAGGTGGTCACGAGCAGTACTTC | CSARGGHEQYF
TRBJ1-1 | TRBD1 | - | TRBV10-3 | TGTGCCATCCACCCCGGGACAGGCGGGCGTAACACTGAAGCTTTCTTT | CAIHPGTGGRNTEAFF
TRBJ2-7 | - | - | TRBV20-1 | TGCAGTGCTCCTTCTCCGGCAAGCTCCTACGAGCAGTACTTC | CSAPSPASSYEQYF
TRBJ1-1 | - | - | TRBV9 | TGTGCCAGCAGGTCAGGAGGGGACACTGAAGCTTTCTTT | CASRSGGDTEAFF
TRBJ2-3 | - | - | TRBV3-1 | TGTGCCAGCAGCCAAGATCCACCACTGGGGACTAGCACAGATACGCAGTATTTT | CASSQDPPLGTSTDTQYF
TRBJ2-2 | - | - | TRBV11-2 | TGTGCCAGCACCCAGCCCGGGGTGAACACCGGGGAGCTGTTTTTT | CASTQPGVNTGELFF
TRBJ2-2 | - | - | TRBV7-7 | TGTGCTAGCAGCCCCCTGGACTCCCCGGGCACCGGGGAGCTGTTTTTT | CASSPLDSPGTGELFF
TRBJ2-7 | TRBD2 | - | TRBV20-1 | TGCAGTGCCGGACTAGCGGGCAGCTCCTACGAGCAGTACTTC | CSAGLAGSSYEQYF
TRBJ2-1 | TRBD2 | - | TRBV20-1 | TGCAGTGCTAGAGAAGGGGGACTAGCGGGGGATGAGCAGTTCTTC | CSAREGGLAGDEQFF
TRBJ2-3 | TRBD1 | - | TRBV2 | TGTGCCACCACAGGGGGCGCTGACACAGATACGCAGTATTTT | CATTGGADTDTQYF
TRBJ2-3 | TRBD2 | - | TRBV20-1 | TGCAGTGCAAGGACTAGCGGGGCTCGTCCGGATACGCAGTATTTT | CSARTSGARPDTQYF
TRBJ1-2 | - | - | TRBV12-3/TRBV12-4 | TGTGCCAGCATACAGAGCGGAGCACAAGGGATTTCCTATGGCTACACCTTC | CASIQSGAQGISYGYTF
TRBJ1-1 | - | - | TRBV25-1 | TGTGCCAGCAGTGTCCTCACTGAAGCTTTCTTT | CASSVLTEAFF
TRBJ2-2 | - | - | TRBV20-1 | TGCAGTGCGGCGGACATGAACACCGGGGAGCTGTTTTTT | CSAADMNTGELFF
TRBJ2-3 | TRBD2 | once | TRBV7-9 | TGTGCCTCTCCGACTAGCGGGAGTTCGTCCGCAGATACGCAGTATTTT | CASPTSGSSSADTQYF
TRBJ2-5 | TRBD2 | - | TRBV2 | TGTGCCAGCAGGGTATACGCGGGAGAGGGAGAGACCCAGTACTTC | CASRVYAGEGETQYF
TRBJ1-1 | - | - | TRBV30 | TGTGCCTGGCTGGGGAAAATGAACACTGAAGCTTTCTTT | CAWLGKMNTEAFF
TRBJ2-7 | - | - | TRBV20-1 | TGCAGTGCTAGCCCCTTGAGGGGCGACGCCGAGCAGTACTTC | CSASPLRGDAEQYF
TRBJ2-3 | - | once | TRBV7-2 | TGTGCCAGCAGCTTAGGAACCGCGCACACAGATACGCAGTATTTT | CASSLGTAHTDTQYF
TRBJ1-1 | - | - | TRBV20-1 | TGCAGTGCTAGGGCCGGTAGCGGGACTGAAGCTTTCTTT | CSARAGSGTEAFF
TRBJ2-1 | - | - | TRBV9 | TGTGCCAGCAGCGCCTCCATGGGTCTCCCCTACAATGAGCAGTTCTTC | CASSASMGLPYNEQFF
TRBJ2-7 | TRBD1 | - | TRBV29-1 | TGCAGCGTTGTTGGGCCCTCCCCACGACAGGGGAGTGGGTACGAGCAGTACTTC | CSVVGPSPRQGSGYEQYF
TRBJ2-1 | - | - | TRBV12-3/TRBV12-4 | TGTGCCAGCACCCTGGGAGTAAATGAGCAGTTCTTC | CASTLGVNEQFF
TRBJ2-6 | - | - | TRBV19 | TGTGCCAGTAGCAGGGTCCGTGACTCTGGGGCCAACGTCCTGACTTTC | CASSRVRDSGANVLTF
TRBJ2-5 | - | - | TRBV6-5 | TGTGCCAGCAGTCTACTCGAAGGAGGGACTCCCCGGCGGGAGACCCAGTACTTC | CASSLLEGGTPRRETQYF
TRBJ2-7 | - | - | TRBV4-2 | TGTGCCAGCAGCCAAGCGGGGACACGCTCCTACGAGCAGTACTTC | CASSQAGTRSYEQYF
TRBJ1-3 | - | - | TRBV6-1 | TGTGCCAGCAAGCGGCTTGACTCTGGAAACACCATATATTTT | CASKRLDSGNTIYF
TRBJ2-7 | - | - | TRBV14 | TGTGCCAGCAGCCAAGATTCTAAACAGCTCGAGCAGTACTTC | CASSQDSKQLEQYF
TRBJ2-5 | - | few | TRBV20-1 | TGCAGTGCTAGTCGACCCAACGGGGAGACCCAGTACTTC | CSASRPNGETQYF
TRBJ1-1 | - | - | TRBV19 | TGTGCCAGTAAATTCGGTCTCTCAGCTTTCTTT | CASKFGLSAFF
TRBJ2-1 | TRBD2 | - | TRBV7-2 | TGTGCCAGCAGCACCCCGCGGGAGGGAGCGGGAAACTACAATGAGCAGTTCTTC | CASSTPREGAGNYNEQFF
TRBJ1-1 | TRBD1 | - | TRBV5-1 | TGCGCCAGCAGCAAGGACAGGCCCTTGAACACTGAAGCTTTCTTT | CASSKDRPLNTEAFF